This T cell receptor (beta chain) was identified in a study of naive and memory T cell subsets. V shed 6 bases and J shed 6 bases, with 17 bases lying between them. The CDR3 runs to 15 residues. CDR1 and CDR2 (germline): SNHLY, FYNNEI. Regarding the study as a whole: Especially in CD8 cells, naive repertoires contained a few larger clonotypes, possibly CD45RA-re-expressing memory cells.

Of note for this clonotype: The antigen is not known.

An equimolar mix of two oligonucleotides served as the beta constant-region primer for TRBC1 and TRBC2. Nested alpha and beta constant-region primers with the SP2 primer drove four PCR rounds on ligated cDNA. Ligation attached a single-stranded oligonucleotide with a 12-nucleotide UMI and the SP2 primer to the cDNA 3' end. TCRdb recomputed calls from the UMI-ligation and nested PCR reads with MiXCR, one row per CDR3 protein. The sample consists of 85,000 to 130,000 distinct CDR3 sequences, more than 14% of them appearing once. Specimen: naive CD8+ T cells from blood. This TCR was sampled from a human donor in good health. The chain joins TRBV2 to TRBJ2-2; D is possibly TRBD1 or TRBD2 (5 bases each). The CDR3 nucleotides read TGTGCCAGCAGCGTTAGGGGACCCACTCCCGGGGAGCTGTTTTTT. Its translation: CASSVRGPTPGELFF.